This is a list of T cell receptor beta chains from one sample in a study of T cells after somatic rescue of genetic block. The repertoire was sequenced with immunoSEQ multiplex PCR; TCRdb's copy has only in-frame clones and lacks some. The repertoire has 70,000 to 95,000 clones, 85% to 90% of them found once; the top ten carry around 1.6%. Source material: peripheral blood mononuclear cells (PBMCs). These receptors all come from a woman between 18 and 29 years old. The conserved cysteine and the conserved F or W are not part of the CDR3 here.

TRBV30	TRBJ1-1	AWSVKGLKNTEAF
TRBV10-3	TRBJ2-7	AISDSSYEQY
TRBV10-3	TRBJ2-1	AISVGTGGNNEQF
TRBV28	TRBJ1-2	ASSLLTGARRST
TRBV7-9	TRBJ2-3	ATTLRQGPTDTQY
TRBV20-1	TRBJ1-2	SARGGDGYT
TRBV2	TRBJ2-1	ASSRTSGILRSYNEQF
TRBV15	TRBJ2-5	ATSLGRETQY
TRBV5-4	TRBJ2-1	ASSSLRAEQF
TRBV21-1	TRBJ2-1	ASSNTRSSYNEQF
TRBV6-1	TRBJ2-1	ASSEGRDFNEQF
TRBV14	TRBJ1-2	APRWEGGYGYT
TRBV6-5	TRBJ2-2	ASSRDNPNTGELF
TRBV5-6	TRBJ2-7	ASSLVAGNNLLYEQY
TRBV27	TRBJ1-3	ASSPARSSGNTIY
TRBV28	TRBJ1-1	AIREYTEAF
TRBV9	TRBJ2-2	ASSVPGQGSTRANTGELF
TRBV7-8	TRBJ1-3	ASSPQVGRGSGNTIY
TRBV6-5	TRBJ1-2	ASSGSPGTYYGYT
TRBV7-9	TRBJ2-5	ASSLRLAEETQY
TRBV5-8	TRBJ1-5	ASSLDAGGSNQPQH
TRBV5-6	TRBJ1-1	ASRFQGRNTEAF
TRBV28	TRBJ2-4	AIGTAIAKNIQY
TRBV27	TRBJ1-1	ASSYGTSTEAF
TRBV7-9	TRBJ2-2	ASSLGDRVAGELF